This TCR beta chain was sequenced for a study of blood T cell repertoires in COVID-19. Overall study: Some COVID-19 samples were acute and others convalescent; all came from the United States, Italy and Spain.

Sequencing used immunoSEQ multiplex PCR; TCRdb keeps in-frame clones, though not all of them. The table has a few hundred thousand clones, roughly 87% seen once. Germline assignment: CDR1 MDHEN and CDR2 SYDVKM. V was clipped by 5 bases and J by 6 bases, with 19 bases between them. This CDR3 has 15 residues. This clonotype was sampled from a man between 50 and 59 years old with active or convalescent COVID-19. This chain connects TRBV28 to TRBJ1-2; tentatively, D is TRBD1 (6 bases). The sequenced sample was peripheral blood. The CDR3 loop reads CASSRPGTPFNGYTF. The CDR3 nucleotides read TGTGCCAGCAGTCGACCGGGGACACCTTTTAATGGCTACACCTTC.